A selection of T cell receptor beta chains follows, all from one sample in a study of memory CD4+ T cells and cytomegalovirus serostatus. This table comes from immunoSEQ multiplex PCR, and its TCRdb copy is limited to in-frame clones, with some not included. Of some 95,000 clones in the sample, 80% were seen once. Input material: memory CD4+ T cells from blood. The receptors originated from an adult in good health and CMV-seropositive. Each CDR3 is given with its conserved first and last residue. The order of the fields is V gene, clone size, D gene, J gene, CDR3 DNA, CDR3 protein. A D gene is named only where the DNA matches it firmly. The listing skips clone size in some rows; elsewhere it reads once, few, many or a size class.

TRBV28	once	TRBD1	TRBJ2-7	TGTGCCAGCAGTCCCCAAGGGGGCCACGAGCAGTACTTC	CASSPQGGHEQYF
TRBV7-6	once	.	TRBJ1-1	TGTGCCAGCAGCTTACAGACAGACACTGAAGCTTTCTTT	CASSLQTDTEAFF
TRBV28	.	.	TRBJ1-1	TGTGCCAGCACCCGGGTTCTTTCTGAAGCTTTCTTT	CASTRVLSEAFF
TRBV2	.	TRBD1	TRBJ2-7	TGTGCCAGCAGCGGGGACAGGGATACACCCGAGCAGTACTTC	CASSGDRDTPEQYF
TRBV2	.	TRBD2	TRBJ2-5	TGTGCCAGCGGGGGACTAGCGTACCAAGAGACCCAGTACTTC	CASGGLAYQETQYF
TRBV28	.	.	TRBJ1-2	TGTGCCAGCAGTCTCACTAGCATAAGGGGGGCTTACACCTTC	CASSLTSIRGAYTF
TRBV28	.	.	TRBJ2-1	TGTGCCAGCAGTTCCACAGTGAATGAGCAGTTCTTC	CASSSTVNEQFF
TRBV21-1	.	.	TRBJ2-7	TGTGCCAGCAGCAAATGGGGGGAGACGGTACACGAGCAGTACTTC	CASSKWGETVHEQYF
TRBV14	.	TRBD2	TRBJ2-5	TGTGCCAGCAGCCAAGGGAGGATAGCGGGAGACCGGGAGACCCAGTACTTC	CASSQGRIAGDRETQYF
TRBV7-6	few	.	TRBJ1-4	TGTGCCAGCAGCTTAGCAAAGGACGGGGGCGCGGAAAAACTGTTTTTT	CASSLAKDGGAEKLFF
TRBV6-6	.	TRBD1	TRBJ1-5	TGTGCCAGCGGCCAGGGGGCTTGGAGCAATCAGCCCCAGCATTTT	CASGQGAWSNQPQHF
TRBV28	.	.	TRBJ2-7	TGTGCCAGCAGTTTTGGGCCCTACCCGTGGGGGCAGTACTTC	CASSFGPYPWGQYF
TRBV27	.	TRBD2	TRBJ2-5	TGTGCCAGCAGTTTGTTAGGGTCTAGCGGGAGGAGGGTCCAAGAGACCCAGTACTTC	CASSLLGSSGRRVQETQYF
TRBV5-1	.	TRBD2	TRBJ2-3	TGCGCCAGCAGCTTACTAGCGGGAAGCACAGATACGCAGTATTTT	CASSLLAGSTDTQYF
TRBV25-1	once	.	TRBJ1-4	TGTGCCAGCAGTGAACATACAGGGTCAACTAATGAAAAACTGTTTTTT	CASSEHTGSTNEKLFF
TRBV19	.	TRBD1	TRBJ2-7	TGTGCCAGTAGTATCCAGGGGGCGCGCAACGAGCAGTACTTC	CASSIQGARNEQYF
TRBV19	.	TRBD1	TRBJ1-1	TGTGCCAGTAGCATCGGACAGGGGGAGGCTGAAGCTTTCTTT	CASSIGQGEAEAFF
TRBV27	.	TRBD2	TRBJ2-2	TGTGCCAGCAGTTGGGGCGGGAGTATTTCCGGGGAGCTGTTTTTT	CASSWGGSISGELFF
TRBV5-1	few	TRBD1	TRBJ2-6	TGCGCCAGCGGACAGGGGGCAACTGGGGCCAACGTCCTGACTTTC	CASGQGATGANVLTF
TRBV6-6	.	TRBD1	TRBJ1-1	TGTGCCAGCACCAAGACAGGGGCGGGAACTGAAGCTTTCTTT	CASTKTGAGTEAFF
TRBV5-6	.	.	TRBJ1-1	TGTGCCAGCAGCTTCGTTCGCGGGTGGGTCACTGAAGCTTTCTTT	CASSFVRGWVTEAFF
TRBV5-1	.	.	TRBJ1-2	TGCGCCAGCAGCTTGGAGGGCAGGGTTTTCGGTGGCTACACCTTC	CASSLEGRVFGGYTF
TRBV4-2	.	.	TRBJ2-2	TGTGCCAGCAGCCAAGGGCAGCCGAGACTAGAGGACACCGGGGAGCTGTTTTTT	CASSQGQPRLEDTGELFF
TRBV9	.	.	TRBJ2-3	TGTGCCAGCAGCGTAGCTACCCCTGCAGATACGCAGTATTTT	CASSVATPADTQYF
TRBV4-1	.	.	TRBJ2-6	TGCGCCAGCAGCCAAGATGTGGCATCTGGGGCCAACGTCCTGACTTTC	CASSQDVASGANVLTF
TRBV19	.	.	TRBJ2-3	TGTGCCAGTAGTATAGAGGAGCGCGGGTCGCAGTATTTT	CASSIEERGSQYF
TRBV7-2	.	TRBD1	TRBJ2-3	TGTGCCAGCAGCCCGGGACAGGGTTATGATACGCAGTATTTT	CASSPGQGYDTQYF
TRBV28	.	TRBD1	TRBJ1-4	TGTGCCAGCAGGGCTTCGGGACAGGGGACGGGGGGGAATGAAAAACTGTTTTTT	CASRASGQGTGGNEKLFF
TRBV28	.	.	TRBJ1-3	TGTGCCAGCAGTCTGCTAGAGTCCCGGGCCGGAAACACCATATATTTT	CASSLLESRAGNTIYF
TRBV5-6	.	TRBD1	TRBJ1-2	TGTGCCAGCAGCAAAGGGGGCGGGTACACCTTC	CASSKGGGYTF
TRBV5-1	.	.	TRBJ2-5	TGCGCCAGCAGCTTAACAGAGACCCAGTACTTC	CASSLTETQYF
TRBV11-3	once	.	TRBJ2-7	TGTGCCAGCAGCTTACCGACCCAGGGCAGGGGAGTAAGGCTCTCCTACGAGCAGTACTTC	CASSLPTQGRGVRLSYEQYF
TRBV30	.	.	TRBJ2-3	TGTGCCTGGAGTTTTTCGATGAACGCAGATACGCAGTATTTT	CAWSFSMNADTQYF
TRBV5-1	.	.	TRBJ1-2	TGCGCCAGCAGCTTAGAACAGCGATTCTATGGCTACACCTTC	CASSLEQRFYGYTF
TRBV27	.	.	TRBJ1-2	TGTGCCAGCAGACCGCACGGGGCAGGGGACTATGGCTACACCTTC	CASRPHGAGDYGYTF
TRBV6-5	.	TRBD1	TRBJ2-2	TGTGCCAGCATGACCGGGACAGGGGCCGGGGAGCTGTTTTTT	CASMTGTGAGELFF
TRBV4-3	.	.	TRBJ2-2	TGCGCCAGCAGCCAAGATTTAGTTCGGCAGCTGAACACCGGGGAGCTGTTTTTT	CASSQDLVRQLNTGELFF
TRBV11-1	.	.	TRBJ2-7	TGTGCCAGCAGCCCTGCTGGGGTGGGAAGGCCCTACGAGCAGTACTTC	CASSPAGVGRPYEQYF
TRBV7-2	.	.	TRBJ1-1	TGTGCCAGCAGCTCCGACAGTAACACTGAAGCTTTCTTT	CASSSDSNTEAFF
TRBV5-1	.	TRBD2	TRBJ2-5	TGCGCCAGCGGGAGGGATGGGGAATTGGGAGAGACCCAGTACTTC	CASGRDGELGETQYF
TRBV28	.	TRBD1	TRBJ1-2	TGTGCCACCTGGACAGGGGGATTTGGCTACACCTTC	CATWTGGFGYTF
TRBV5-1	.	.	TRBJ2-7	TGCGCCAGCAGCTTGCAACTAGACAACGAGCAGTACTTC	CASSLQLDNEQYF
TRBV5-1	few	.	TRBJ2-1	TGCGCCAGCAGCTTCCGGGAGCGTCTTGAGCAGTTCTTC	CASSFRERLEQFF
TRBV27	.	.	TRBJ1-4	TGTGCCAGCAGTAGCGGGACCGAACCTGAAAAACTGTTTTTT	CASSSGTEPEKLFF
TRBV27	.	.	TRBJ2-7	TGTGCCAGCAGTTTAAAAGTTGAGGGCGGCTACGAGCAGTACTTC	CASSLKVEGGYEQYF
TRBV10-1	few	.	TRBJ2-3	TGCGCCACCAGTCGGACTCCAGATACGCAGTATTTT	CATSRTPDTQYF
TRBV28	.	.	TRBJ1-6	TGTGCCAGCAGGGTGAACAGCAATTCACCCCTCCACTTT	CASRVNSNSPLHF
TRBV5-1	.	TRBD1	TRBJ2-7	TGCGCCAGCAGCATCTTTTCAGGGGGCTCCTACGAGCAGTACTTC	CASSIFSGGSYEQYF
TRBV30	.	.	TRBJ2-5	TGTGCCTGGGGACAGAGGGAGACCCAGTACTTC	CAWGQRETQYF
TRBV7-2	.	.	TRBJ2-5	TGTGCCAGCAGCTTAGCGGGGGGCCCGACAGAGACCCAGTACTTC	CASSLAGGPTETQYF
TRBV6-6	.	TRBD1	TRBJ1-4	TGTGCCAGCAGTTATGCGGGACAGCAAAAACTGTTTTTT	CASSYAGQQKLFF
TRBV6-1	.	.	TRBJ2-1	TGTGCCAGCAGTGGGGGGACCCAGAAAATATCCAATGAGCAGTTCTTC	CASSGGTQKISNEQFF
TRBV6-1	.	.	TRBJ1-1	TGTGCCAGCAGCCAGGTGAGCACTGAAGCTTTCTTT	CASSQVSTEAFF
TRBV5-1	.	TRBD1	TRBJ2-7	TGCGCCAGCAGCTTGGCCGGGACAGGCCACCTCTCCTACGAGCAGTACTTC	CASSLAGTGHLSYEQYF